These 22 T cell receptor beta chains were sequenced from one sample in a study of T cell responses to AZD1222 COVID-19 vaccine. TCRdb keeps only in-frame clones here, not all; method: immunoSEQ multiplex PCR. The sample shows roughly 97,000 clones, approximately 86% of them seen only once. This specimen was peripheral blood, taken 28 days after the second dose of the MenACWY control vaccine. The origin of the receptors is an adult who received the MenACWY meningococcal vaccine as a control.

The rearrangement joins TRBV7-8 to TRBJ1-3; a weak D match, TRBD1 (5 bases). The CDR3 loop spans 13 amino acids. Trimming removed 0 bases at V and 10 bases at J, with 10 bases between. Per germline, CDR1 SGHVS and CDR2 FQNEAQ. The DNA of the CDR3 is TGTGCCAGCAGCTTAGCTGGTCGGGGGACCATATATTTT. Translating gives CASSLAGRGTIYF.

The chain employs TRBV7-2 and TRBJ2-7, with TRBD1 matching 8 bases. Unmatched junction bases numbered 9, after V lost 2 bases and J lost 6 bases. Germline V gives CDR1 SGHTA, CDR2 FQGNSA. This CDR3 has 15 amino acids. CDR3 nucleotide sequence: TGTGCCAGCAGCTTACGGGCGGCAGGGGGCGCCGAGCAGTACTTC. It codes for CASSLRAAGGAEQYF.

The rearrangement uses TRBV2 and TRBJ1-2; D unresolved. This CDR3 spans 12 amino acids. Per the germline V gene, CDR1 is SNHLY and CDR2 is FYNNEI. Trimming took off 7 bases at V and 5 bases at J, with 11 bases between the two ends. The CDR3, as DNA: TGTGCCAGCAACGAACGGAGTTATGGCTACACCTTC. Translated, it gives CASNERSYGYTF.

This clone has only a few counts. For the CDR3, the DNA is TGCGCCAGCAGCCAAGATTCTAACACAGGCCTCAATCAGCCCCAGCATTTT. It specifies CASSQDSNTGLNQPQHF. The chain recombines TRBV4-1 with TRBJ1-5, with D possibly being TRBD1 (5 bases). The CDR3 covers 17 residues. V lost 0 bases and J lost 3, with 15 bases in between. CDR1 MGHRA and CDR2 YSYEKL come from the germline V gene.

V is TRBV6-5 and J is TRBJ1-6; 8 nucleotides align to TRBD1. The CDR3 has 15 amino acids. Germline V gene data show CDR1 as MNHEY and CDR2 as SVGAGI. V was clipped by 6 bases and J by 11 bases; unmatched bases: 12. The CDR3, as DNA: TGTGCCAGCAGCGACCAAGACAGGGGAGTTACACCCCTCCACTTT. This sequence encodes CASSDQDRGVTPLHF.

Details on this clone: The DNA is left out, because the CDR3 cannot be placed on it with certainty; the CDR3 is given as TCRdb lists it. The rearrangement links TRBV28 to TRBJ2-7; the table's D call, TRBD1, has no DNA check behind it. The CDR3 sequence runs 15 residues, both termini included. The germline gives CDR1 MDHEN, CDR2 SYDVKM. The CDR3 spells CASSTSAGQGREQYF.

This clone occurred a few times. The rearrangement links TRBV4-1 to TRBJ2-7; 12 bases fit TRBD1. J gave up 0 bases and V 0 bases, and 18 bases lay outside the gene matches. CDR1 and CDR2 (germline): MGHRA, YSYEKL. The CDR3 is made up of 22 amino acids. The CDR3 coding sequence is TGCGCCAGCAGCCAAGAATCCGCGTTGGGACAGGGGGCATTTGGAGTCTCCTACGAGCAGTACTTC. This encodes CASSQESALGQGAFGVSYEQYF.

The V gene is TRBV29-1, the J gene TRBJ2-7, with 10 bases identical to TRBD1. Germline V CDR1 and CDR2: SQVTM, ANQGSEA. The CDR3 loop spans 13 amino acids. The trim removed 7 bases at V and 2 bases at J, leaving 5 bases unmatched. The CDR3 sequence: CSAGQGPTYEQYF. The CDR3 DNA sequence: TGCAGCGCGGGACAGGGGCCGACCTACGAGCAGTACTTC.

This clone was seen more than once but under ten times. The chain has TRBV7-2 and TRBJ2-7; 12 bases agree with TRBD2. The germline V gene encodes CDR1 SGHTA and CDR2 FQGNSA. Losses at the gene ends were 4 bases for V and 5 bases for J; bases not matched to a gene: 18. The CDR3 is 19 amino acids. The CDR3 DNA reads TGTGCCAGCAGCTACCCCCGGGCGGCTAGCGGGGGGGCGAAAAACGAGCAGTACTTC. Residues: CASSYPRAASGGAKNEQYF.

The table lists this clone with a few counts. The CDR3 region is CASRPTENTEAFF. DNA for the CDR3: TGTGCCAGCAGACCGACGGAGAACACTGAAGCTTTCTTT. This sequence joins TRBV6-5 and TRBJ1-1, with D uncertain. Germline loops: CDR1 MNHEY, CDR2 SVGAGI. V gave up 6 bases and J gave up 1 base, with 9 bases separating them. CDR3 length: 13 residues.

V gene TRBV5-1 combines with J gene TRBJ2-3, with 10 bases aligning to TRBD2. The CDR3 extends over 14 amino acids. Trimming cost V 7 bases and J 2 bases; bases outside gene matches: 4. Per the germline V gene, CDR1 is SGHRS and CDR2 is YFSETQ. The CDR3 DNA sequence: TGCGCCAGCTTTAGCGGGGGGTCCACAGATACGCAGTATTTT. Translating gives CASFSGGSTDTQYF.

The chain couples TRBV9 to TRBJ2-1; 14 positions match TRBD2. J lost 9 bases, V lost 0 bases, and 8 bases had no gene match. The CDR3 covers 17 residues. Germline CDR1 is SGDLS and CDR2 is YYNGEE. CDR3: CASSVARLAGGQGEQFF. For the CDR3, the DNA is TGTGCCAGCAGCGTAGCGCGACTAGCGGGGGGGCAGGGTGAGCAGTTCTTC.

This clone was recorded once. The rearrangement uses TRBV5-1 and TRBJ2-7; TRBD1 matches 9 bases. The V gene end was trimmed by 4 bases and the J gene end by 0 bases; junction bases not matched to a gene: 2. Germline lookup yields CDR1 SGHRS and CDR2 YFSETQ. This CDR3 spans 14 amino acids. The CDR3 DNA follows: TGCGCCAGCAGCCAGACAGGGGGCTCCTACGAGCAGTACTTC. Residues: CASSQTGGSYEQYF.

The J gene is TRBJ2-7, the V gene TRBV28, with D tentatively TRBD1 or TRBD2 (6 bases each). The CDR3 is made up of 15 amino acids. CDR1 is MDHEN and CDR2 is SYDVKM in the germline V gene. V lost 2 bases and J 6 bases, leaving 17 bases between the germline ends. Here the CDR3 reads CASSLGGGTYREQYF. Written as DNA, the CDR3 is TGTGCCAGCAGTTTAGGGGGCGGGACCTACCGCGAGCAGTACTTC. Full variable domain (missing parts from reference TRBV28 and TRBJ2-7): DVKVTQSSRYLVKRTGEKVFLECVQDMDHENMFWYRQDPGLGLRLIYFSYDVKMKEKGDIPEGYSVSREKKERFSLILESASTNQTSMYLCASSLGGGTYREQYFGPGTRLTVT.

The chain joins TRBV9 to TRBJ1-6, with D possibly TRBD1 on 5 matching bases. The germline V gene has CDR1 SGDLS and CDR2 YYNGEE. V lost 0 bases, J lost 9 bases, and 7 bases lay in between. CDR3 length: 13 residues. CDR3: CASSVGGVSPLHF. For the CDR3, the DNA is TGTGCCAGCAGCGTAGGGGGGGTTTCACCCCTCCACTTT.

This chain joins TRBV4-3 and TRBJ2-2, with 9 bases lining up with TRBD1. CDR3 length: 18 amino acids. Germline loops: CDR1 LGHNA, CDR2 YSLEER. V lost 0 bases, J lost 5 bases, and 10 bases stayed unmatched. CDR3 in amino acids: CASSQEASDRGWTGELFF. The CDR3 coding sequence is TGCGCCAGCAGCCAAGAGGCGTCGGACAGGGGTTGGACCGGGGAGCTGTTTTTT.

The chain employs TRBV6-1 and TRBJ1-1; 10 positions agree with TRBD1. Germline V CDR1 and CDR2: MNHNS, SASEGT. V gave up 4 bases and J gave up 0 bases; unmatched junction bases: 5. CDR3 length: 16 amino acids. The CDR3 spells CASSGRDRGMNTEAFF. CDR3 sequence (DNA): TGTGCCAGCAGTGGCCGGGACAGGGGTATGAACACTGAAGCTTTCTTT.

A single count supports this clone. This chain joins TRBV4-1 and TRBJ1-2; D unclear. The V and J ends lost 0 bases and 7 bases respectively, with 24 bases between them. Germline loops: CDR1 MGHRA, CDR2 YSYEKL. There are 18 residues in the CDR3. CDR3 bases: TGCGCCAGCAGCCAAGATTGGGCCCGGGTTATTGCGGGGAGTGGCTACACCTTC. This encodes CASSQDWARVIAGSGYTF.

This chain uses TRBV27 with TRBJ1-6; the D is unclear. This CDR3 contains 14 residues. V was trimmed by 3 bases and J by 8 bases, leaving 11 bases between them. CDR1 and CDR2 from the germline V gene are MNHEY and SMNVEV (reference sequence). The CDR3 DNA is TGTGCCAGCAGTTTTTCGGGGTCTTATTCACCCCTCCACTTT. Protein sequence: CASSFSGSYSPLHF.

The V and J genes are TRBV30 and TRBJ1-3, with D unclear. Trimming removed 0 bases at V and 0 bases at J, with 9 bases between. The CDR3 spans 15 residues. Germline assignment: CDR1 GTSNPN and CDR2 SVGIG (reference sequence). CDR3: CAWSVMMNSGNTIYF. The CDR3 DNA reads TGTGCCTGGAGTGTAATGATGAACTCTGGAAACACCATATATTTT.

The V and J genes are TRBV9 and TRBJ1-3, with a tentative D call TRBD1 (6 bases). Germline V gene data show CDR1 as SGDLS and CDR2 as YYNGEE. Between the trimmed V and J ends, which lost 0 bases and 2 bases, there was a span of 15 bases. The CDR3 has 17 amino acids. The CDR3 DNA reads TGTGCCAGCAGCGTAGACCCTCACAACAGGGCTGGAAACACCATATATTTT. Residues: CASSVDPHNRAGNTIYF.

The chain couples TRBV7-8 to TRBJ1-1, with D unclear. CDR3 length: 14 amino acids. V lost 4 bases to trimming and J lost 2 bases, with 11 bases between them. From germline, CDR1 is SGHVS and CDR2 FQNEAQ. The CDR3 DNA sequence: TGTGCCAGCAGCTCCCCCGTTGACAACACTGAAGCTTTCTTT. This gives the protein CASSSPVDNTEAFF.